Below are 4 T cell receptor beta chains sequenced from a single sample in a study of blood T cell repertoires in COVID-19. Sequenced by immunoSEQ multiplex PCR; TCRdb stores in-frame clones only, minus some. The sample lists 220,000 or so clones; roughly 84% were seen once. Material: PBMCs or T cells enriched from blood (not recorded which). Source of these receptors: a woman between 35 and 50 years old who had recovered from COVID-19.

This chain uses TRBV13 with TRBJ2-6, with D perhaps TRBD2 (5 bases). Germline assignment: CDR1 PRHDT and CDR2 FYEKMQ (reference sequence). The CDR3 covers 13 residues. V was cut by 8 bases and J by 4 bases, with 9 bases left in between. The CDR3 DNA reads as TGTGCCAGCTCCCGGGGAGGGGCCAACGTCCTGACTTTC. Its protein is CASSRGGANVLTF.

The chain uses TRBV30 and TRBJ2-1; 11 bases line up with TRBD2. The CDR3 contains 16 residues. V shed 1 base, J shed 7 bases, and the junction held 9 bases outside the gene matches. Germline CDR1 and CDR2: GTSNPN and SVGIG (reference sequence). The CDR3 DNA is TGTGCCTGGAGTGGGCCGCTAGCGGGAGGTAGAAATGAGCAGTTCTTC. Its protein is CAWSGPLAGGRNEQFF.

The rearrangement uses TRBV30 and TRBJ2-1; 11 bases map to TRBD2. V shed 3 bases, J shed 5 bases, and the junction held 9 bases outside the gene matches. Germline V gene data show CDR1 as GTSNPN and CDR2 as SVGIG (reference sequence). The CDR3 covers 16 residues. The CDR3 loop is CAWRLLGTSGDNEQFF. CDR3 nucleotide sequence: TGTGCCTGGAGACTACTCGGGACTAGCGGAGACAATGAGCAGTTCTTC.

This chain connects TRBV19 to TRBJ2-1; TRBD1 matches at 8 bases. J lost 10 bases, V lost 10 bases, and 12 bases had no gene match. Germline assignment: CDR1 LNHDA and CDR2 SQIVND (reference sequence). The CDR3 is 13 residues long. The CDR3 protein is CATRQGSSGEQFF. The DNA of the CDR3 is TGTGCCACTAGACAGGGGAGCAGCGGGGAGCAGTTCTTC.